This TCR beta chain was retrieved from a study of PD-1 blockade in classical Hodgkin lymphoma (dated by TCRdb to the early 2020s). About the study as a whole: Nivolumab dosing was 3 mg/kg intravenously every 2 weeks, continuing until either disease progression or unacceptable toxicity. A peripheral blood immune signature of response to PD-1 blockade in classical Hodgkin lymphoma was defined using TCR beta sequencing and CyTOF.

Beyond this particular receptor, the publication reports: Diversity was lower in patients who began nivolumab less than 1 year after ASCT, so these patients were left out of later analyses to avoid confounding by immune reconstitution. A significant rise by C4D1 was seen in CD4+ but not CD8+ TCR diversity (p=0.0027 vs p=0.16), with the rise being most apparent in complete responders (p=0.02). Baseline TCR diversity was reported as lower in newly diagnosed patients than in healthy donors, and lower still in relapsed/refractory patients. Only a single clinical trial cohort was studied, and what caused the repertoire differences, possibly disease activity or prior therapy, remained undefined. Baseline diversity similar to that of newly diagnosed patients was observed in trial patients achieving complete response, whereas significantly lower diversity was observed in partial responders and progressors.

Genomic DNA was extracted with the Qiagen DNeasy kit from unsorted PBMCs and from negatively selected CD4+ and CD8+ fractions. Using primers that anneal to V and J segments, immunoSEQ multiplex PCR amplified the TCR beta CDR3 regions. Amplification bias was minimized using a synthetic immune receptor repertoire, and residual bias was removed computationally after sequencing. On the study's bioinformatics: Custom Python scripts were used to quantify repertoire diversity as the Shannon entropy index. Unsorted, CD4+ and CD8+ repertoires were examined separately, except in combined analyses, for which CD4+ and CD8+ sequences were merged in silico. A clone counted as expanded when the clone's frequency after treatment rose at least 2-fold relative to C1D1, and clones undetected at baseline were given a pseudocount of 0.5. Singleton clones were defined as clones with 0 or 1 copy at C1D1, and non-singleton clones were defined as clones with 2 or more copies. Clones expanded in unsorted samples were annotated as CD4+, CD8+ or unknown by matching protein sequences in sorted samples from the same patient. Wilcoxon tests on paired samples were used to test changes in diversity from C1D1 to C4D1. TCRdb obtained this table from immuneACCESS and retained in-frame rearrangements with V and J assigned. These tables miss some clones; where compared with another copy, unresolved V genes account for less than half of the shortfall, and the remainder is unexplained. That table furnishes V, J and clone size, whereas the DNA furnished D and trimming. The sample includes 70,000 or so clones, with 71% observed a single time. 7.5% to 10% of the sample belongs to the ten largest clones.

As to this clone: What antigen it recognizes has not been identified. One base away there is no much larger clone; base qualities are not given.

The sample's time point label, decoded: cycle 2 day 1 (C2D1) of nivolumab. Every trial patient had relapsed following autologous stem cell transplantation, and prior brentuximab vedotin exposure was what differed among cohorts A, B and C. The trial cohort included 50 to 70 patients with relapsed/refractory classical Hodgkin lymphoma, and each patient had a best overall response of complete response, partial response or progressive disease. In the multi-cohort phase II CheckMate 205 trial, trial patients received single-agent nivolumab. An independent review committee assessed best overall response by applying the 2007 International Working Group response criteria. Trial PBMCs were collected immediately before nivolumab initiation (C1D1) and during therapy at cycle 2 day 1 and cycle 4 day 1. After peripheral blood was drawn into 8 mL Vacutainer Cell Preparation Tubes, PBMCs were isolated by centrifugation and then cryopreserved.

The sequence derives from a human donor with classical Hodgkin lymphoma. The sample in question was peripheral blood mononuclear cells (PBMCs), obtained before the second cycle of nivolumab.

CDR3 sequence: CASSLSWQGRDTQYF. The DNA is TGTGCCAGCAGCTTATCATGGCAGGGTAGGGATACGCAGTATTTT. Recombination linked TRBV7-2 to TRBJ2-3; the best D guess is TRBD1, with 5 bases matching. The CDR3, from cysteine to phenylalanine, totals 15 residues. Only the CDR3 DNA stays, 45 bases, in frame from base 1. The germline ends are 15 bases apart after V is trimmed by 2 bases and J by 6 bases. The germline V gene encodes CDR1 SGHTA and CDR2 FQGNSA.